This TCR beta chain was found in a study of blood T cell repertoires in COVID-19. About the research overall: PBMCs, B-cell-depleted T cells, or T cells were the source of the cDNA or gDNA that made up the material.

Method: immunoSEQ multiplex PCR; TCRdb's copy keeps in-frame clones and lacks some. The repertoire includes 87,000 or so clones, about 90% of them detected once, and roughly 7% sits in the top ten. Trimming took 0 bases from V and 1 from J; bases not matched to a gene: 8. Looked up from germline, CDR1 is SGHRS and CDR2 is YFSETQ. The length of the CDR3 is 17 residues. The TCR sequence derives from a man aged 18 to 29 with COVID-19, enrolled during active disease. The specimen was peripheral blood. This chain links TRBV5-1 with TRBJ2-3, with TRBD2 identical over 7 bases. The CDR3 loop reads CASSLVGSGTGTDTQYF. The CDR3 DNA sequence: TGCGCCAGCAGCTTGGTCGGAAGCGGGACTGGCACAGATACGCAGTATTTT.